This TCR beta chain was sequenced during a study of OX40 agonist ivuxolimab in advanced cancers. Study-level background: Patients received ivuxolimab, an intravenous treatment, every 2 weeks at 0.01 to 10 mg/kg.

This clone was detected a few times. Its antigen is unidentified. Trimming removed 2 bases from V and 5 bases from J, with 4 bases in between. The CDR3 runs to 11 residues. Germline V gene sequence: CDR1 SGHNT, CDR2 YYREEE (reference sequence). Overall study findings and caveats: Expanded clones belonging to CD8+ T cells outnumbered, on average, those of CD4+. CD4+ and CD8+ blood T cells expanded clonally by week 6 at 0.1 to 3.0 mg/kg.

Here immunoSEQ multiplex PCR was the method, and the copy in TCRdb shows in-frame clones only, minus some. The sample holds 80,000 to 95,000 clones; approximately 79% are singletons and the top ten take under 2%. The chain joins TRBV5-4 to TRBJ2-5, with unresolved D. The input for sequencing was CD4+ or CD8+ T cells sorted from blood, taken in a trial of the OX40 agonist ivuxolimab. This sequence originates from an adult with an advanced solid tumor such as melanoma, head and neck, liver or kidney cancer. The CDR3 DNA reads TGTGCCAGCAGCTTAGAGGAGACCCAGTACTTC. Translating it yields CASSLEETQYF.